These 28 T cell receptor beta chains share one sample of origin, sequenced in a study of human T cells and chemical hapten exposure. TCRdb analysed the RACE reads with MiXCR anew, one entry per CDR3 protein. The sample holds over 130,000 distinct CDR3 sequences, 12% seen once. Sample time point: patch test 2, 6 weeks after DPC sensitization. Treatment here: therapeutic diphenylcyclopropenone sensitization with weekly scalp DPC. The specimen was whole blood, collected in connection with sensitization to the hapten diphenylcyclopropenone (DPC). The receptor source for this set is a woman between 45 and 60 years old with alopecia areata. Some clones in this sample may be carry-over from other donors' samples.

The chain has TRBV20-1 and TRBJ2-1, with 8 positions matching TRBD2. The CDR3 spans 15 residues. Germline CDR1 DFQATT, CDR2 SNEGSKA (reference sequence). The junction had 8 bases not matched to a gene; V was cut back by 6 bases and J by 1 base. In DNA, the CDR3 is TGCAGTGCGGCCGACACTAGCGGTTCCTACAATGAGCAGTTCTTC. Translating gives CSAADTSGSYNEQFF.

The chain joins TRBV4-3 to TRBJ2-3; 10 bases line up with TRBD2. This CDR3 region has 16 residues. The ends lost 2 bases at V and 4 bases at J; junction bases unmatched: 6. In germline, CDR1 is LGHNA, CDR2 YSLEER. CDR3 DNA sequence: TGCGCCAGCAGCCAATTAGCGGGGGGATTAGCAGATACGCAGTATTTT. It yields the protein CASSQLAGGLADTQYF.

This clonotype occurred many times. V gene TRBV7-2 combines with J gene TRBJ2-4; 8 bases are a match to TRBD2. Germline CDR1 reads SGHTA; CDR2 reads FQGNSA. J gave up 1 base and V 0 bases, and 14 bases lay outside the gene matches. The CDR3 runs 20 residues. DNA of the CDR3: TGTGCCAGCAGCTTAGCTGGTGGGCACGGGTTAGCGGGGGCCAAAAACATTCAGTACTTC. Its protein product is CASSLAGGHGLAGAKNIQYF.

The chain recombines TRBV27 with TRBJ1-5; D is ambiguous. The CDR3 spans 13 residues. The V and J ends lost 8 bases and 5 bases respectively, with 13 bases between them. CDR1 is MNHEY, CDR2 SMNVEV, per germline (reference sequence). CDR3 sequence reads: CASATQRYQPQHF. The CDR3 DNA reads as TGTGCCAGCGCAACTCAGAGGTATCAGCCCCAGCATTTT.

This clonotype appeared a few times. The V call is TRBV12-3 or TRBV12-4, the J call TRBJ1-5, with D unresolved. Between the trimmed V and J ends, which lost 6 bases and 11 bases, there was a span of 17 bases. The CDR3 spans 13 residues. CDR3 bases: TGTGCCAGCAGAGGTTCGGGGAATGTGACCCAGCATTTT. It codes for CASRGSGNVTQHF.

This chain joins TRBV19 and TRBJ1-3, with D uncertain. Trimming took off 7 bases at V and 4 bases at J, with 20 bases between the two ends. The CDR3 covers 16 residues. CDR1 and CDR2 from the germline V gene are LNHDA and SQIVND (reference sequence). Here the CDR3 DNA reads TGTGCCAGTACCCCTGGGCCATTGGAGGGAGGAAACACCATATATTTT. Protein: CASTPGPLEGGNTIYF.

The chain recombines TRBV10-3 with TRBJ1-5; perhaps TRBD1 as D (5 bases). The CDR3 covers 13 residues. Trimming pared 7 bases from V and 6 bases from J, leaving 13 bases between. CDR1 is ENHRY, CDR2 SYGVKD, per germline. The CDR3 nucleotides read TGTGCCATCACCCCTACAACAGGTCAGCCCCAGCATTTT. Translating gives CAITPTTGQPQHF.

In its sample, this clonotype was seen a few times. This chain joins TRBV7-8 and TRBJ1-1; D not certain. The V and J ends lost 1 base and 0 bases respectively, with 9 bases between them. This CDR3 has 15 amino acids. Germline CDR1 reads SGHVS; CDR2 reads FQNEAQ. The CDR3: CASSLVSNLNTEAFF. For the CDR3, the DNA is TGTGCCAGCAGCTTAGTATCTAATCTGAACACTGAAGCTTTCTTT.

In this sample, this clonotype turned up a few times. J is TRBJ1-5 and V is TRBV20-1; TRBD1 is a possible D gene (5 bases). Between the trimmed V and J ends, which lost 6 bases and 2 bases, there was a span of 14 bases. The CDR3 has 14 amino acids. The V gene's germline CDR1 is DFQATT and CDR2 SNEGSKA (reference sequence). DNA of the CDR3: TGCAGTGCCCCGATGGGACTGGGCAATCAGCCCCAGCATTTT. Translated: CSAPMGLGNQPQHF.

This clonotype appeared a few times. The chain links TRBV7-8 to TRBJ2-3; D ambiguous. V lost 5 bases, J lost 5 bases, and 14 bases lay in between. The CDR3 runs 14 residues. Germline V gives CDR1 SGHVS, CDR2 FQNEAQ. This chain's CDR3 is CASSLSSRVDTQYF. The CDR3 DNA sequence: TGTGCCAGCAGCCTATCCTCCCGGGTAGATACGCAGTATTTT.

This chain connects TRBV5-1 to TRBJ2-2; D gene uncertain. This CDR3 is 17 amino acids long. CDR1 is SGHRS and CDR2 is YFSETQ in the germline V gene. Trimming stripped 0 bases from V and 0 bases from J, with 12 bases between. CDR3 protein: CASSLGDGLTNTGELFF. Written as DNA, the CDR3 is TGCGCCAGCAGCTTGGGCGATGGGCTTACGAACACCGGGGAGCTGTTTTTT.

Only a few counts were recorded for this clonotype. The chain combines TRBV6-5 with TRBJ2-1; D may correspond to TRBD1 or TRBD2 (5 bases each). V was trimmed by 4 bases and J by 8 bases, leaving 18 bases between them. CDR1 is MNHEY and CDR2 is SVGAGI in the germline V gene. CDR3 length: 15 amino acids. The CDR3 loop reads CASSSVGTGRYEQFF. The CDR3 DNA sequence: TGTGCCAGCAGTTCCGTCGGGACGGGTCGGTATGAGCAGTTCTTC.

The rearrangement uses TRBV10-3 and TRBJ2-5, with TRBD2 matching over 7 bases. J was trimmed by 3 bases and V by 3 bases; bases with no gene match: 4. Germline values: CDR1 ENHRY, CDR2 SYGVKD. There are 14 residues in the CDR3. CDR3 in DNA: TGTGCCATCAGTGACTTGGGGGGGAAAGAGACCCAGTACTTC. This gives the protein CAISDLGGKETQYF.

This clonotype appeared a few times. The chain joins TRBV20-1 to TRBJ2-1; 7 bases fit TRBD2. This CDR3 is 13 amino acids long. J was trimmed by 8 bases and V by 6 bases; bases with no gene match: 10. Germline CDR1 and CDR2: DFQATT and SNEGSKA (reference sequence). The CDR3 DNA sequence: TGCAGTGCCCCAGTGGGGGGGAGTTATGAGCAGTTCTTC. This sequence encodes CSAPVGGSYEQFF.

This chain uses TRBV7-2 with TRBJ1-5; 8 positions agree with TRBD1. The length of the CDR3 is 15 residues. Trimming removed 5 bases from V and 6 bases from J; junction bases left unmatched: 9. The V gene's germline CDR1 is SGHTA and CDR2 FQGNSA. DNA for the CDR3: TGTGCCAGCAGCCCGGTACAGGGGGGTATTCAGCCCCAGCATTTT. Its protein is CASSPVQGGIQPQHF.

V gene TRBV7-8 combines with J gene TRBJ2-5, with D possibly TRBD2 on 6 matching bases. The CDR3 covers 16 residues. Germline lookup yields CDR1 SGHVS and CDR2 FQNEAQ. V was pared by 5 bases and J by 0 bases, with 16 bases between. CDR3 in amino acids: CASSPWVGGYQETQYF. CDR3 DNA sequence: TGTGCCAGCAGCCCTTGGGTGGGGGGTTACCAAGAGACCCAGTACTTC. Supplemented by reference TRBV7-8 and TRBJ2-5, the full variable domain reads GAGVSQSPRYKVAKRGQDVALRCDPISGHVSLFWYQQALGQGPEFLTYFQNEAQLDKSGLPSDRFFAERPEGSVSTLKIQRTQQEDSAVYLCASSPWVGGYQETQYFGPGTRLLVL.

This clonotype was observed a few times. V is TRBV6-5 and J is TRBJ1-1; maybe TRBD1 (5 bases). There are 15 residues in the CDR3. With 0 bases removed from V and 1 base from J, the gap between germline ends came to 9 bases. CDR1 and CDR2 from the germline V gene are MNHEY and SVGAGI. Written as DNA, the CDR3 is TGTGCCAGCAGTTACTCGGCCAGGGCGAACACTGAAGCTTTCTTT. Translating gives CASSYSARANTEAFF.

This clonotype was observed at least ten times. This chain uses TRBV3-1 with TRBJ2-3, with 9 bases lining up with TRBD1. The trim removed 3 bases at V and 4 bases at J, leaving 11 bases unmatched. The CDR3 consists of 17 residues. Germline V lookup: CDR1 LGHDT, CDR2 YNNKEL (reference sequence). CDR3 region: CASSHAGQGVFPDTQYF. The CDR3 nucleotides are TGTGCCAGCAGCCACGCGGGACAGGGTGTGTTCCCAGATACGCAGTATTTT.

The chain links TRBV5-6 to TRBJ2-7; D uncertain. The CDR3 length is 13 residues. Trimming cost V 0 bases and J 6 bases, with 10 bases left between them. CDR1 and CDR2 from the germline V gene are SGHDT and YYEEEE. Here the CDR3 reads CASSLGGSGEQYF. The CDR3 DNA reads TGTGCCAGCAGCTTGGGCGGATCCGGCGAGCAGTACTTC.

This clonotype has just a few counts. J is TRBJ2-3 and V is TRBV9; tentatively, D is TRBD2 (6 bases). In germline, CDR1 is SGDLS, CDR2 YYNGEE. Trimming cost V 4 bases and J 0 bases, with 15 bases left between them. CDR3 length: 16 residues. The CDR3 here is CASSPITGTSTDTQYF. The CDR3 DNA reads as TGTGCCAGCAGCCCGATTACCGGGACTAGCACAGATACGCAGTATTTT.

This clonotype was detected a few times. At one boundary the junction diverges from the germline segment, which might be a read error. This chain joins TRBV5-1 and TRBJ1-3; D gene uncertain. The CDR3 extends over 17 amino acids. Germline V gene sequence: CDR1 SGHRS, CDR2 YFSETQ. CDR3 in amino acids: CASSLEGTAFSENTIYF. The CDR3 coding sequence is TGCGCCAGCAGCTTGGAGGGCACAGCCTTTTCTGAAAACACCATATATTTT.

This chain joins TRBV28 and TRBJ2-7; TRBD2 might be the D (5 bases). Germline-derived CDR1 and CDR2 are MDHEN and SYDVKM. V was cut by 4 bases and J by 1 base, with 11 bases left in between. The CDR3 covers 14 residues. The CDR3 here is CASSSGPGSYEQYF. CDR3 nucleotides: TGTGCCAGCAGTTCCGGACCGGGATCCTACGAGCAGTACTTC. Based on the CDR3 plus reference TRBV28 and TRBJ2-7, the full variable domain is DVKVTQSSRYLVKRTGEKVFLECVQDMDHENMFWYRQDPGLGLRLIYFSYDVKMKEKGDIPEGYSVSREKKERFSLILESASTNQTSMYLCASSSGPGSYEQYFGPGTRLTVT.

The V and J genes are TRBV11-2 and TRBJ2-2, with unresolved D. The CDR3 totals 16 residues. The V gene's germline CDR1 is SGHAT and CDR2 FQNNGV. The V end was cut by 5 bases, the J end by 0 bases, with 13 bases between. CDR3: CASSPSALANTGELFF. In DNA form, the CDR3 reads TGTGCCAGCAGCCCATCGGCGCTCGCGAACACCGGGGAGCTGTTTTTT. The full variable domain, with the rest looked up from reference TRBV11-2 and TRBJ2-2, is EAGVAQSPRYKIIEKRQSVAFWCNPISGHATLYWYQQILGQGPKLLIQFQNNGVVDDSQLPKDRFSAERLKGVDSTLKIQPAKLEDSAVYLCASSPSALANTGELFFGEGSRLTVL.

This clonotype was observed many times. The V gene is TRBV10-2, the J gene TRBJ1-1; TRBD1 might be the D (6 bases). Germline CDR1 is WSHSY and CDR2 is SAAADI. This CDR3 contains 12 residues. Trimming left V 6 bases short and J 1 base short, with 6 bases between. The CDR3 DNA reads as TGCGCCAGCAGGGACAGGAACACTGAAGCTTTCTTT. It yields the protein CASRDRNTEAFF.

This CDR3 is CSVPGTGGNEQFF. CDR3 DNA sequence: TGCAGCGTCCCCGGGACAGGGGGGAATGAGCAGTTCTTC. V is TRBV29-1 and J is TRBJ2-1; 11 nucleotides align to TRBD1. CDR3 length equals 13 residues. The germline V gene has CDR1 SQVTM and CDR2 ANQGSEA. Trimming cost V 6 bases and J 7 bases; bases outside gene matches: 5.

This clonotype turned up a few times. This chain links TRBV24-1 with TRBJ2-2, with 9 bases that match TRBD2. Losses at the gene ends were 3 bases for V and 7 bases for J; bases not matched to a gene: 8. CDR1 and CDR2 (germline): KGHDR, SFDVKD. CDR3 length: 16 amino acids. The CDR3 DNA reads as TGTGCCACCAGTGATCCGGGACTAGCCTCCGGCGGGGAGCTGTTTTTT. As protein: CATSDPGLASGGELFF.

CDR3 loop: CASFSQDRPNYGYTF. The CDR3 DNA reads TGTGCCAGTTTCTCCCAGGACAGGCCGAACTATGGCTACACCTTC. This chain links TRBV19 with TRBJ1-2; 7 bases are a match to TRBD1. This CDR3 comprises 15 residues. The trim removed 8 bases at V and 2 bases at J, leaving 11 bases unmatched. CDR1 and CDR2 (germline): LNHDA, SQIVND (reference sequence).

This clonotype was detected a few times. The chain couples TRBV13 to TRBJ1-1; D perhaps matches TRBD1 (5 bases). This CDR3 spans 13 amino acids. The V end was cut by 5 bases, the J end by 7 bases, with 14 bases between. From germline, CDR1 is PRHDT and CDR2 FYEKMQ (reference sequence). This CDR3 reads CASSVRRGGEAFF. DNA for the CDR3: TGTGCCAGCAGCGTCCGTCGGGGGGGTGAAGCTTTCTTT.